The rows below give T cell receptor beta chains drawn from one sample of a study of OX40 agonist ivuxolimab in advanced cancers. The method was immunoSEQ multiplex PCR; TCRdb's version includes in-frame clones alone and lacks a portion of them. Among just over 90,000 clones, around 94% were seen once, and the ten largest hold roughly 2.6%. The sequencing used CD4+ or CD8+ T cells sorted from blood, collected in a trial of the OX40 agonist ivuxolimab. These receptors were obtained from an adult with an advanced solid tumor such as melanoma, head and neck, liver or kidney cancer. The CDR3 runs from the conserved cysteine through the conserved F or W. A D gene is named only where the DNA matches it firmly. Rows give clone size only sometimes, using once, few, many, or a class for an expanded clone.

len	v_gene	d_gene	abundance	j_gene	CDR3nt	CDR3aa
13	TRBV30	-	-	TRBJ1-3	TGTGCCTGGAGTTCAAGCTCTGGAAACACCATATATTTT	CAWSSSSGNTIYF
14	TRBV27	-	few	TRBJ1-5	TGTGCCAGCAGTCGCGGGGGCTACAATCAGCCCCAGCATTTT	CASSRGGYNQPQHF
12	TRBV30	-	-	TRBJ1-1	TGTGCCTGGAGTGTACTTGCTTCCAAAGCTTTCTTT	CAWSVLASKAFF
15	TRBV7-6	-	-	TRBJ1-1	TGTGCCAGCAGCTTAGGGGGAGGGGTGAACACTGAAGCTTTCTTT	CASSLGGGVNTEAFF
14	TRBV19	TRBD1	-	TRBJ1-2	TGTGCCAGTAGTATGACAGGGGGCGACTATGGCTACACCTTC	CASSMTGGDYGYTF
16	TRBV14	-	-	TRBJ2-1	TGTGCCAGCAGCCAAGAAGGGCCGACCACCTACAATGAGCAGTTCTTC	CASSQEGPTTYNEQFF
17	TRBV10-2	-	-	TRBJ2-7	TGCGCCAGCAGTGAGACGGTATTTACTACAGGATTCTACGAGCAGTACTTC	CASSETVFTTGFYEQYF
12	TRBV9	-	-	TRBJ2-2	TGTGCCAGCAGCCTTGGTACCGGGGAGCTGTTTTTT	CASSLGTGELFF
14	TRBV29-1	TRBD2	-	TRBJ2-1	TGCAGCGCTGGAACGAAGTCTAGCGGGGGTGAGCAGTTCTTC	CSAGTKSSGGEQFF
16	TRBV7-9	TRBD1	-	TRBJ1-1	TGTGCCAGCGCACGGGGAGAGGACAGGAAGAACACTGAAGCTTTCTTT	CASARGEDRKNTEAFF
13	TRBV6-5	-	-	TRBJ2-7	TGTGCCAGCAGAACTACCCAAAGGGACGAGCAGTACTTC	CASRTTQRDEQYF
13	TRBV2	-	-	TRBJ2-5	TGTGCCAGCAGCCGGGCCGACCAAGAGACCCAGTACTTC	CASSRADQETQYF
14	TRBV4-3	-	medium-sized	TRBJ2-2	TGCGCCAGCAGCCAAGATCTAGGGGCCGGGGAGCTGTTTTTT	CASSQDLGAGELFF
18	TRBV15	TRBD2	-	TRBJ2-2	TGTGCCACCAGCAGAGGGTCACTAGCGAACGCGAACACCGGGGAGCTGTTTTTT	CATSRGSLANANTGELFF
15	TRBV7-9	TRBD2	-	TRBJ2-5	TGTGCCAGCAGCTTTAGCGGGACCGTCAAAGAGACCCAGTACTTC	CASSFSGTVKETQYF
14	TRBV6-6	-	-	TRBJ2-7	TGTGCCAGCGTTATAGGGGAGAGCTCCTACGAGCAGTACTTC	CASVIGESSYEQYF
18	TRBV5-4	TRBD1	-	TRBJ1-1	TGTGCCAGCAGCTTGGCATGGGACAGGGCCATCCCACCTGAGTGGGCTTTCTTT	CASSLAWDRAIPPEWAFF
16	TRBV6-5	TRBD2	-	TRBJ2-2	TGTGCCAGCAGTTACTCCCTAGCGGGAGTCGGCGGGGAGCTGTTTTTT	CASSYSLAGVGGELFF
15	TRBV18	-	few	TRBJ1-1	TGTGCCAGCTCACCAAGCCAAGGGGATCGCACTGAAGCTTTCTTT	CASSPSQGDRTEAFF
16	TRBV14	TRBD1	-	TRBJ1-1	TGTGCCAGCAGTCAAGGGACAGGGTATTTTGGCACTGAAGCTTTCTTT	CASSQGTGYFGTEAFF
13	TRBV4-1	-	-	TRBJ2-5	TGCGCCAGCAGCCAAGACAGTCAAGAGACCCAGTACTTC	CASSQDSQETQYF
11	TRBV6-1	TRBD1	-	TRBJ1-1	TGTGCCAGCGAGGGGGCGCGTGAAGCTTTCTTT	CASEGAREAFF
17	TRBV5-8	TRBD1	-	TRBJ2-1	TGTGCCAGCAGCCCGAGGACAGGGGCTACGCGATCCGGTGAGCAGTTCTTC	CASSPRTGATRSGEQFF
13	TRBV25-1	-	-	TRBJ2-5	TGTGCCAGCCCTCGGGGGCGAGCGAAGACCCAGTACTTC	CASPRGRAKTQYF
14	TRBV19	TRBD1	-	TRBJ2-7	TGTGCCAGTAGTATAACAGGGGGCTCCTACGAGCAGTACTTC	CASSITGGSYEQYF
16	TRBV7-2	-	-	TRBJ2-5	TGTGCCAGCAGCTTAGTGTACAACCCCGAACGAGAGACCCAGTACTTC	CASSLVYNPERETQYF